Shown below are 7 T cell receptor beta chains from a single sample sequenced in a study of CD8 T cells in Susac syndrome. Random-hexamer reverse transcription was applied to roughly 0.5 to 1 ug RNA. TCRdb re-derived calls from the immunoSEQ multiplex PCR reads in MiXCR, one entry per CDR3 protein. The data show 150,000 to 200,000 distinct CDR3 sequences, around 95% seen once. The sample consisted of CD4+ T cells from PBMCs. These receptors came from a human donor in good health.

The J gene is TRBJ1-2, the V gene TRBV12-3 or TRBV12-4; 7 bases are a match to TRBD1. Trimming removed 6 bases from V and 7 bases from J; junction bases left unmatched: 11. The length of the CDR3 is 14 residues. CDR3 region: CASRARQGGGGYTF. For the CDR3, the DNA is TGTGCCAGCAGGGCTCGACAGGGCGGGGGTGGCTACACCTTC.

The chain uses TRBV3-1 and TRBJ1-1, with TRBD1 identical over 9 bases. Germline loops: CDR1 LGHDT, CDR2 YNNKEL (reference sequence). The CDR3 is 16 amino acids. Trimming removed 2 bases from V and 0 bases from J; junction bases left unmatched: 4. The CDR3 reads CASSQRWTGVNTEAFF. For the CDR3, the DNA is TGTGCCAGCAGCCAAAGGTGGACAGGGGTGAACACTGAAGCTTTCTTT.

The chain is built from TRBV5-1 and TRBJ1-1, with D hard to call. In germline, CDR1 is SGHRS, CDR2 YFSETQ. V lost 7 bases and J lost 4, with 20 bases in between. The length of the CDR3 is 15 residues. The CDR3 protein is CASGPSRPGSTEAFF. In DNA form, the CDR3 reads TGCGCCAGCGGACCTAGCAGGCCGGGCTCCACTGAAGCTTTCTTT.

V gene TRBV11-1 combines with J gene TRBJ2-7; 7 bases line up with TRBD2. Germline values: CDR1 SGHAT, CDR2 FQDESV (reference sequence). With 5 bases clipped from V and 0 bases from J, the junction kept 10 bases outside the gene matches. CDR3 size: 16 residues. CDR3 residues: CASSPPGGGASYEQYF. The CDR3 DNA follows: TGTGCCAGCAGCCCTCCCGGCGGGGGTGCCTCCTACGAGCAGTACTTC.

The chain is built from TRBV2 and TRBJ2-7; D is uncertain. This CDR3 has 14 residues. Germline CDR1 SNHLY, CDR2 FYNNEI. V was cut by 6 bases and J by 3 bases, with 15 bases left in between. CDR3 DNA sequence: TGTGCCAGCAGACCCTACAACACTTACTACGAGCAGTACTTC. It yields the protein CASRPYNTYYEQYF.

This chain connects TRBV29-1 to TRBJ1-3; D ambiguous. Germline loops: CDR1 SQVTM, CDR2 ANQGSEA. V gave up 2 bases and J gave up 3 bases, with 5 bases separating them. This CDR3 has 12 amino acids. CDR3 coding DNA: TGCAGCGTTGAATTAGGTGGAAACACCATATATTTT. Amino acid sequence: CSVELGGNTIYF.

V and J are TRBV7-2 and TRBJ2-5; 7 nucleotides agree with TRBD1. CDR3 length: 14 residues. Per the germline V gene, CDR1 is SGHTA and CDR2 is FQGNSA. The junction had 4 bases not matched to a gene; V was cut back by 3 bases and J by 3 bases. CDR3 protein: CASSFNRGKETQYF. The CDR3 bases are TGTGCCAGCAGCTTTAACAGGGGAAAAGAGACCCAGTACTTC. The variable domain in full, with the rest retrieved from reference TRBV7-2 and TRBJ2-5, is GAGVSQSPSNKVTEKGKDVELRCDPISGHTALYWYRQSLGQGLEFLIYFQGNSAPDKSGLPSDRFSAERTGGSVSTLTIQRTQQEDSAVYLCASSFNRGKETQYFGPGTRLLVL.